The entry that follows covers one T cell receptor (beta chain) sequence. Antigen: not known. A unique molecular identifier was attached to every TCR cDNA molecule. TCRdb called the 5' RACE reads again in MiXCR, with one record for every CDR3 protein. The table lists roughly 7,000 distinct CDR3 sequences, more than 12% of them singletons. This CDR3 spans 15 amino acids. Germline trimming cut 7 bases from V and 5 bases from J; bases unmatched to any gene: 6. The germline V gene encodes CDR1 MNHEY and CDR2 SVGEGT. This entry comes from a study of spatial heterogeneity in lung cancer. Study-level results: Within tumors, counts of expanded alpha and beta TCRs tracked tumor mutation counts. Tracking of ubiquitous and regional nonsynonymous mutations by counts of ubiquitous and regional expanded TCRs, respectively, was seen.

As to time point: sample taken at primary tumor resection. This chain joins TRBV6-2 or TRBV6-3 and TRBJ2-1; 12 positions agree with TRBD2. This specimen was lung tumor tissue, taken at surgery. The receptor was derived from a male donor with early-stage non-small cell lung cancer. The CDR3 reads CASTELAGGNNEQFF. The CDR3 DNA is TGTGCCAGCACCGAACTAGCGGGAGGCAACAATGAGCAGTTCTTC.